The 12 T cell receptor beta chains listed next were all sequenced from one sample in a study of T cell repertoires in cytomegalovirus infection. MiXCR was run by TCRdb on the reads, yielding one entry per CDR3 protein. The sample holds about 130,000 distinct CDR3 sequences, more than 25% seen once. The antigens for these receptors are not known. The sequences come from CD8+ T cells from cultured PBMCs, collected from culture after CMV antigen stimulation. These TCRs come from a human donor in good health (CMV status not recorded). Some clones in this sample may be carry-over from other donors' samples.

The chain couples TRBV6-2 or TRBV6-3 to TRBJ2-1; possibly TRBD2 for D (5 bases). Per germline, CDR1 MNHEY and CDR2 SVGEGT. The length of the CDR3 is 12 residues. The V gene lost 3 bases and the J gene lost 12 bases, with 12 bases spanning the gap. The CDR3 DNA follows: TGTGCCAGCAGTTATCCGGGGATTGGGCAGTTCTTC. Its translation is CASSYPGIGQFF.

The chain links TRBV20-1 to TRBJ2-5, with 15 nucleotides matching TRBD2. V lost 6 bases and J lost 4; bases outside the gene matches: 6. Germline-derived CDR1 and CDR2 are DFQATT and SNEGSKA (reference sequence). The CDR3 is 15 amino acids. CDR3 loop: CSARGTSGGLETQYF. CDR3 coding DNA: TGCAGTGCCCGGGGGACTAGCGGGGGGTTAGAGACCCAGTACTTC.

This chain connects TRBV7-2 to TRBJ2-7, with 8 bases identical to TRBD2. CDR3 length equals 15 residues. The trim removed 5 bases at V and 2 bases at J, leaving 8 bases unmatched. Germline loops: CDR1 SGHTA, CDR2 FQGNSA. In DNA, the CDR3 is TGTGCCAGCAGCCCGGTGGAGCGGGGGCCCTACGAGCAGTACTTC. As protein: CASSPVERGPYEQYF.

The chain combines TRBV4-1 with TRBJ2-7, with 7 bases that match TRBD1. Germline values: CDR1 MGHRA, CDR2 YSYEKL. J was trimmed by 2 bases and V by 0 bases; bases with no gene match: 4. The CDR3 is 15 amino acids. CDR3 DNA sequence: TGCGCCAGCAGCCAAGATCACAGGGGCGCCTACGAGCAGTACTTC. Protein product: CASSQDHRGAYEQYF.

The chain employs TRBV29-1 and TRBJ2-5; D not certain. Per germline, CDR1 SQVTM and CDR2 ANQGSEA. V dropped 0 bases and J dropped 5 bases, with 10 bases sitting between them. This CDR3 is built from 13 residues. The CDR3, as DNA: TGCAGCGTTGAAGAATTCAGTTCGGAGACCCAGTACTTC. Translation gives CSVEEFSSETQYF.

The chain employs TRBV7-9 and TRBJ2-7; tentative D call: TRBD1 (6 bases). Germline-derived CDR1 and CDR2 are SEHNR and FQNEAQ (reference sequence). The CDR3 is made up of 14 amino acids. V was trimmed by 5 bases and J by 0 bases, leaving 11 bases between them. CDR3 in DNA: TGTGCCAGCAGCCAGGACAGCTTCTCCTACGAGCAGTACTTC. Its protein product is CASSQDSFSYEQYF. The full variable domain, in which reference TRBV7-9 and TRBJ2-7 provide the parts outside the CDR3, is DTGVSQNPRHKITKRGQNVTFRCDPISEHNRLYWYRQTLGQGPEFLTYFQNEAQLEKSRLLSDRFSAERPKGSFSTLEIQRTEQGDSAMYLCASSQDSFSYEQYFGPGTRLTVT.

V is TRBV6-1 and J is TRBJ1-1; TRBD1 agrees at 9 bases. Per germline, CDR1 MNHNS and CDR2 SASEGT. Trimming removed 8 bases from V and 4 bases from J; junction bases left unmatched: 5. CDR3 size: 13 residues. The CDR3 bases are TGTGCCAGCTCTTGGACAGGGGTCACTGAAGCTTTCTTT. Translation gives CASSWTGVTEAFF.

J is TRBJ2-3 and V is TRBV7-9; perhaps TRBD1 as D (6 bases). CDR3 length: 16 residues. Germline V gene lookup returns CDR1 SEHNR and CDR2 FQNEAQ (reference sequence). V dropped 3 bases and J dropped 2 bases, with 15 bases sitting between them. The CDR3 DNA is TGTGCCAGCAGCTTTTCCTACAGGGCCGACACAGATACGCAGTATTTT. This sequence encodes CASSFSYRADTDTQYF.

The rearrangement joins TRBV7-6 to TRBJ1-2; TRBD1 matches 8 bases. V was clipped by 4 bases and J by 7 bases; unmatched bases: 20. The CDR3 is 18 amino acids. CDR1 SGHVS and CDR2 FNYEAQ come from the germline V gene. The CDR3 DNA follows: TGTGCCAGCAGCTCAGAGGTTTGGACAGGGACTGCTGGGGGTGGCTACACCTTC. This encodes CASSSEVWTGTAGGGYTF.

This chain connects TRBV7-9 to TRBJ2-6; D uncertain. From germline, CDR1 is SEHNR and CDR2 FQNEAQ (reference sequence). Trimming stripped 5 bases from V and 2 bases from J, with 7 bases between. The CDR3 totals 14 residues. CDR3 protein: CASSDRTGANVLTF. The CDR3 region has the DNA TGTGCCAGCAGCGACCGGACTGGGGCCAACGTCCTGACTTTC.

This clonotype has more than one count but fewer than ten. The CDR3 DNA is TGTGCCAGCAGCTTGTTATTTGGTTACGAGCGGGGGTGGGGACGCCAAGAGACCCAGTACTTC. Protein: CASSLLFGYERGWGRQETQYF. V and J are TRBV7-2 and TRBJ2-5, with TRBD2 matching over 8 bases. V lost 3 bases and J lost 1; bases outside the gene matches: 22. The CDR3 is 21 residues long. Per the germline V gene, CDR1 is SGHTA and CDR2 is FQGNSA.

The CDR3 DNA reads TGTGCCAGCAGTGAGGACACTGTTAATGAAAAACTGTTTTTT. Translating it yields CASSEDTVNEKLFF. The V and J genes are TRBV2 and TRBJ1-4; TRBD1 is a possible D gene (5 bases). V dropped 3 bases and J dropped 4 bases, with 9 bases sitting between them. Germline CDR1 reads SNHLY; CDR2 reads FYNNEI. CDR3 length equals 14 residues.